These T cell receptor beta chains were read from a single sample in a study of T cells after posttransplantation cyclophosphamide. Produced via immunoSEQ multiplex PCR; TCRdb's table is partial and in-frame only. This table holds around 20,000 clones, roughly 98% found once. The sequenced sample was naive CD4+ T cells sorted from PBMCs. The receptor source for this set is a man between 35 and 55 years old in good health, CMV-negative, and a related stem cell transplant donor. Each CDR3 is given with its conserved first and last residue. The order of the fields is V gene, J gene, CDR3 protein.

TRBV28	TRBJ1-3	CASSLARGYGNTIYF
TRBV19	TRBJ2-7	CASSIGLADYEQYF
TRBV4-2	TRBJ2-1	CASSQGAGGPENEQFF
TRBV19	TRBJ1-1	CASANSQTGGFYGAFF
TRBV10-1	TRBJ2-5	CASSESGTGEETQYF
TRBV4-3	TRBJ2-1	CASSQDARPGTSGGNEQFF
TRBV5-6	TRBJ2-3	CASYGGRELADTQYF
TRBV19	TRBJ2-1	CASSMSSSYEQFF
TRBV19	TRBJ2-3	CASSMERQAGVIYTQYF
TRBV6-5	TRBJ2-7	CASGPTGSGEQYF
TRBV7-3	TRBJ2-6	CASSLTGVGGANVLTF
TRBV29-1	TRBJ2-7	CSVTSGRALNYEQYF
TRBV7-2	TRBJ2-3	CASSFSPLAGGSTDTQYF
TRBV7-2	TRBJ2-1	CASSLVVGAYNEQFF
TRBV28	TRBJ1-2	CASSYPGGQGDYGYTF
TRBV18	TRBJ2-1	CASSPNRAYNEQFF
TRBV5-1	TRBJ2-3	CASSFQSGSYDTQYF
TRBV4-1	TRBJ1-2	CASSQGAKRDYGYTF
TRBV19	TRBJ1-1	CASMRGQANTEAFF
TRBV27	TRBJ2-5	CASSLARQETQYF
TRBV28	TRBJ1-2	CASRLQGAYYGYTF
TRBV7-6	TRBJ1-5	CASSLARGGLQHF
TRBV18	TRBJ1-2	CASSPRGQGVYGYTF
TRBV29-1	TRBJ2-7	CSVILAGGRGEQYF
TRBV15	TRBJ2-7	CATSRDRGRHEQYF
TRBV28	TRBJ2-7	CASSQILAEQYF
TRBV9	TRBJ2-3	CASSPYSGAGTDTQYF
TRBV9	TRBJ2-2	CASNRVLTGELFF
TRBV5-1	TRBJ2-7	CASSLKARAGLEGLEQYF
TRBV5-4	TRBJ2-7	CASSSLRTGDNEQYF
TRBV9	TRBJ1-3	CASSVFGDNSGNTIYF
TRBV21-1	TRBJ2-7	CASSKGGAGEFNYEQYF
TRBV6-5	TRBJ1-1	CASTRMGREEAFF
TRBV10-1	TRBJ2-1	CASSDPTGGRGEQFF
TRBV5-8	TRBJ1-1	CASSFVGTGDTEAFF
TRBV6-5	TRBJ1-2	CASSRVQGFYGYTF
TRBV28	TRBJ2-5	CASSFPTSPTQYF
TRBV30	TRBJ2-7	CAWSVFGNTYEQYF
TRBV4-2	TRBJ1-4	CASSQDSGVNEKLFF
TRBV27	TRBJ2-7	CASSFERASSYEQYF
TRBV7-2	TRBJ2-7	CASSLFHGGSGEQYF
TRBV13	TRBJ2-1	CASSLGTSGSSYNEQFF
TRBV4-1	TRBJ1-2	CASSRGTGGGYGYTF
TRBV6-5	TRBJ1-2	CASRVRGMSGYTF